This passage covers 6 T cell receptor beta chains from one sample sequenced in a study of cytomegalovirus exposure and HLA in healthy donors (dated by TCRdb to about 2017). The library was generated by the immunoSEQ multiplex PCR assay. For the multiplex PCR, a mixture combining 60 forward primers for TCR Vbeta segments and 13 reverse primers for TCR Jbeta segments was used. The table comes from immuneACCESS by way of TCRdb, which keeps in-frame sequences with V and J called. Part of the clones is missing from these tables; in studies checked, under half for an unresolved V gene and the rest for unknown reasons. Here the sample has about 160,000 clones; around 80% occur a single time. Clones ranked in the top ten supply 0.95% to 1.5% of the sample. The source material was PBMCs. Receptors originate from a boy aged 2 to 10 in good health and CMV-seronegative.

This chain links TRBV4-1 with TRBJ1-1, with D unclear. Trimming pared 0 bases from V and 6 bases from J, leaving 8 bases between. This CDR3 spans 13 amino acids. Germline V gene data show CDR1 as MGHRA and CDR2 as YSYEKL. The CDR3 bases are TGCGCCAGCAGCCAAGATCATAACTCTGAAGCTTTCTTT. Encoded protein: CASSQDHNSEAFF.

This rearrangement joins TRBV6-6 to TRBJ1-1, with 7 bases identical to TRBD1. CDR3 length equals 14 residues. In germline, CDR1 is MNHNY, CDR2 SVGAGI (reference sequence). J gave up 4 bases and V 2 bases, and 4 bases lay outside the gene matches. This CDR3 is CASSYEGASTEAFF. Here the CDR3 DNA reads TGTGCCAGCAGTTACGAGGGGGCGAGCACTGAAGCTTTCTTT.

The J gene is TRBJ1-1, the V gene TRBV27; possible D gene TRBD1, 5 bases. The germline V gene has CDR1 MNHEY and CDR2 SMNVEV (reference sequence). The CDR3 runs 14 residues. V was pared by 3 bases and J by 0 bases, with 8 bases between. The chain's CDR3 is CASSFGGLNTEAFF. The CDR3 DNA reads TGTGCCAGCAGTTTCGGGGGACTGAACACTGAAGCTTTCTTT.

This chain joins TRBV30 and TRBJ1-1; D gene uncertain. This CDR3 contains 11 residues. Between the trimmed V and J ends, which lost 0 bases and 7 bases, there was a span of 6 bases. Germline CDR1 is GTSNPN and CDR2 is SVGIG (reference sequence). The CDR3 loop is CAWSVEGEAFF. The CDR3, as DNA: TGTGCCTGGAGTGTAGAGGGTGAAGCTTTCTTT.

This chain links TRBV10-3 with TRBJ2-5; no clear D gene. CDR3 size: 14 residues. The germline V gene has CDR1 ENHRY and CDR2 SYGVKD. The V end lost 2 bases, the J end lost 5 bases, and 12 bases lay between the germline ends. CDR3 DNA: TGTGCCATCAGTGAGGGGCCCGCTGGGGAGACCCAGTACTTC. Translation gives CAISEGPAGETQYF.

The rearrangement joins TRBV15 to TRBJ1-6; 8 bases map to TRBD1. CDR1 is LNHNV and CDR2 is YYDKDF in the germline V gene (reference sequence). After removal of 1 base from V and 10 bases from J, the junction contained 9 bases not matched to a gene. This CDR3 has 16 residues. The CDR3 is CATSRGRQGLRSPLHF. The CDR3, as DNA: TGTGCCACCAGCAGAGGGAGACAGGGGCTACGGTCACCCCTCCACTTT.